Presented here are 20 T cell receptor beta chains from one specimen sequenced in a study of T cell changes during pregnancy in multiple sclerosis. Assay: immunoSEQ multiplex PCR; the TCRdb copy retains only in-frame clones and omits some. The sample has approximately 40,000 clones, approximately 90% seen once. The sequenced sample was CD4+ T cells from peripheral blood mononuclear cells, obtained in the third trimester of pregnancy. The receptors were gathered from a female donor with multiple sclerosis, enrolled in a pregnancy study.

The gene calls are TRBV19 and TRBJ2-2; 14 nucleotides agree with TRBD2. Germline V gene lookup returns CDR1 LNHDA and CDR2 SQIVND (reference sequence). The CDR3 contains 15 residues. The trim removed 7 bases at V and 6 bases at J, leaving 4 bases unmatched. The CDR3 sequence: CASMPGLAGAGELFF. The CDR3 DNA sequence: TGTGCCAGTATGCCGGGACTAGCGGGAGCCGGGGAGCTGTTTTTT.

J is TRBJ2-7 and V is TRBV7-9, with 12 bases matching TRBD2. The CDR3 has 15 residues. Germline-derived CDR1 and CDR2 are SEHNR and FQNEAQ (reference sequence). V lost 8 bases to trimming and J lost 4 bases; unmatched junction nucleotides: 9. The CDR3 nucleotides are TGTGCCAGCTCTAGCGGGAGGGAAGCCGGATACGAGCAGTACTTC. Amino acids: CASSSGREAGYEQYF.

This chain joins TRBV29-1 and TRBJ2-5, with 8 bases fitting TRBD1. Germline assignment: CDR1 SQVTM and CDR2 ANQGSEA. The CDR3 length is 14 residues. Trimming at V came to 7 bases and at J to 4 bases, leaving 11 bases not matched to a gene. The CDR3 coding sequence is TGCAGCGCTAGGACAGGGCCGAGGGGAGAGACCCAGTACTTC. It yields the protein CSARTGPRGETQYF.

The chain carries TRBV4-3 and TRBJ2-1, with TRBD2 matching over 8 bases. Germline trimming cut 2 bases from V and 4 bases from J; bases unmatched to any gene: 7. This CDR3 has 16 residues. Germline loops: CDR1 LGHNA, CDR2 YSLEER. DNA for the CDR3: TGCGCCAGCAGCCAATCGGTCGGGAGGGAGTACAATGAGCAGTTCTTC. It specifies CASSQSVGREYNEQFF.

The chain uses TRBV6-1 and TRBJ2-1; weak D call: TRBD1 (6 bases). The CDR3 contains 15 residues. Germline V gene data show CDR1 as MNHNS and CDR2 as SASEGT. V was pared by 5 bases and J by 3 bases, with 14 bases between. The CDR3 here is CASSTRDTYYNEQFF. CDR3 bases: TGTGCCAGCAGTACTCGGGACACCTACTACAATGAGCAGTTCTTC.

There are a few counts of this clone. The V and J genes are TRBV9 and TRBJ1-1; D is unresolved. Trimming left V 4 bases short and J 1 base short, with 11 bases between. Germline assignment: CDR1 SGDLS and CDR2 YYNGEE. CDR3 length: 14 amino acids. CDR3 in DNA: TGTGCCAGCAGCTATCCCCCCGGGAACACTGAAGCTTTCTTT. It translates to CASSYPPGNTEAFF.

CDR3 sequence: CASSPDSRGTEAFF. The CDR3 bases are TGTGCCAGCAGCCCGGACAGCCGGGGCACTGAAGCTTTCTTT. This sequence joins TRBV6-4 and TRBJ1-1, with D perhaps matching TRBD1 (6 bases). Germline V gives CDR1 MRHNA, CDR2 SNTAGT. V was clipped by 6 bases and J by 4 bases, with 15 bases between them. The CDR3 is made up of 14 amino acids.

The gene calls are TRBV4-2 and TRBJ1-2; D might be TRBD1 (5 bases). The germline V gene encodes CDR1 LGHNA and CDR2 YNFKEQ. The V end was cut by 1 base, the J end by 3 bases, with 18 bases between. CDR3 length equals 17 residues. The DNA of the CDR3 is TGTGCCAGCAGCCAAGTGGCCCGGACAAGGGGCGACTATGGCTACACCTTC. The encoded protein is CASSQVARTRGDYGYTF.

This clone was seen once. V usage is TRBV19 and J usage is TRBJ2-7, with D unclear. Germline V gene sequence: CDR1 LNHDA, CDR2 SQIVND (reference sequence). The CDR3 is 14 residues long. Trimming removed 8 bases at V and 2 bases at J, with 16 bases between. This chain's CDR3 is CASAVGLQAYEQYF. The CDR3 DNA sequence: TGTGCCAGTGCAGTAGGTTTGCAGGCCTACGAGCAGTACTTC.

This chain uses TRBV28 with TRBJ2-5; 7 positions agree with TRBD2. J gave up 3 bases and V 6 bases, and 7 bases lay outside the gene matches. The V gene's germline CDR1 is MDHEN and CDR2 SYDVKM. The CDR3 runs 14 residues. The CDR3 here is CASRPSGAEETQYF. DNA for the CDR3: TGTGCCAGCAGACCCAGCGGGGCTGAAGAGACCCAGTACTTC.

CDR3 DNA sequence: TGTGCCAGCAGTTACATGGCGGACACCGGGGAGCTGTTTTTT. Protein: CASSYMADTGELFF. The chain combines TRBV6-6 with TRBJ2-2; no definite D call. The V and J ends lost 2 bases and 3 bases respectively, with 7 bases between them. Germline assignment: CDR1 MNHNY and CDR2 SVGAGI (reference sequence). The CDR3 length is 14 residues.

In its sample, this clone was seen once. The CDR3 here is CASSQTVLAGAGNEQFF. The CDR3 DNA reads as TGCGCCAGCAGCCAAACCGTCCTAGCGGGAGCTGGAAATGAGCAGTTCTTC. V is TRBV4-3 and J is TRBJ2-1; 10 positions match TRBD2. Looked up from germline, CDR1 is LGHNA and CDR2 is YSLEER. This CDR3 has 17 residues. V trimming: 2 bases; J trimming: 7 bases; junction bases outside the gene matches: 11.

The chain links TRBV6-1 to TRBJ2-1; possible D gene TRBD1, 6 bases. The CDR3 has 15 amino acids. Per germline, CDR1 MNHNS and CDR2 SASEGT. The V and J ends lost 4 bases and 4 bases respectively, with 14 bases between them. The CDR3 region is CASSVRQEPYNEQFF. The CDR3 DNA reads as TGTGCCAGCAGTGTTCGACAGGAACCTTACAATGAGCAGTTCTTC.

V gene TRBV5-1 combines with J gene TRBJ1-4; D perhaps matches TRBD1 (5 bases). V was clipped by 0 bases and J by 2 bases, with 5 bases between them. The CDR3 has 14 residues. Germline loops: CDR1 SGHRS, CDR2 YFSETQ. CDR3 region: CASSLEGTNEKLFF. In DNA, the CDR3 is TGCGCCAGCAGCTTGGAGGGGACTAATGAAAAACTGTTTTTT.

The chain links TRBV19 to TRBJ2-7, with 9 bases fitting TRBD1. CDR3 length: 12 residues. V lost 9 bases to trimming and J lost 2 bases; unmatched junction nucleotides: 2. CDR1 and CDR2 from the germline V gene are LNHDA and SQIVND (reference sequence). CDR3 in DNA: TGTGCCAGCGGACAGGGGACCTACGAGCAGTACTTC. Its translation is CASGQGTYEQYF.

The chain has TRBV6-6 and TRBJ1-2; 11 positions agree with TRBD1. The CDR3 has 15 residues. After removal of 5 bases from V and 6 bases from J, the junction contained 8 bases not matched to a gene. Looked up from germline, CDR1 is MNHNY and CDR2 is SVGAGI (reference sequence). The CDR3 here is CASSDRTGGVDGYTF. Written as DNA, the CDR3 is TGTGCCAGCAGTGATAGGACAGGGGGCGTCGATGGCTACACCTTC.

The chain has TRBV7-6 and TRBJ2-5, with 11 bases that match TRBD2. The CDR3 loop spans 15 amino acids. V lost 5 bases to trimming and J lost 4 bases; unmatched junction nucleotides: 6. The germline V gene encodes CDR1 SGHVS and CDR2 FNYEAQ. This CDR3 reads CASSPLAGVPETQYF. The CDR3 DNA reads TGTGCCAGCAGCCCACTAGCGGGAGTCCCAGAGACCCAGTACTTC.

The chain links TRBV7-3 to TRBJ2-2, with TRBD2 matching 9 bases. The CDR3 length is 17 residues. From germline, CDR1 is SGHTA and CDR2 FQGTGA. Trimming at V came to 5 bases and at J to 5 bases, leaving 12 bases not matched to a gene. CDR3 coding DNA: TGTGCCAGCAGCCGGAGCCTATCGCGGGAGGGGACCGGGGAGCTGTTTTTT. Translating gives CASSRSLSREGTGELFF. Supplemented by reference TRBV7-3 and TRBJ2-2, the full variable domain reads GAGVSQTPSNKVTEKGKYVELRCDPISGHTALYWYRQSLGQGPEFLIYFQGTGAADDSGLPNDRFFAVRPEGSVSTLKIQRTERGDSAVYLCASSRSLSREGTGELFFGEGSRLTVL.

This clone came up once. The rearrangement uses TRBV5-1 and TRBJ2-3; TRBD1 matches 9 bases. The CDR3 is made up of 16 amino acids. CDR1 SGHRS and CDR2 YFSETQ come from the germline V gene. The J segment lost 5 bases and the V segment lost 0 bases, leaving 7 bases of the junction unmatched. In DNA form, the CDR3 reads TGCGCCAGCAGCTTGGGCGGGACAGGGTGGAGAGATACGCAGTATTTT. This sequence encodes CASSLGGTGWRDTQYF.

V is TRBV4-3 and J is TRBJ2-6, with a weak D call TRBD1 (5 bases). CDR3 length equals 18 residues. Germline CDR1 LGHNA, CDR2 YSLEER. V lost 0 bases and J 1 base, leaving 13 bases between the germline ends. CDR3 in DNA: TGCGCCAGCAGCCAAGATCAGGGTACAATATCTGGGGCCAACGTCCTGACTTTC. Translating gives CASSQDQGTISGANVLTF.